Listed here are 15 T cell receptor beta chains from one sample, sequenced in a study of graft-versus-host responses after intestinal transplantation. Here immunoSEQ multiplex PCR was the method, and the copy in TCRdb shows in-frame clones only, minus some. The table records tens of thousands of clones, approximately 80% of them present only once. Their antigens remain unidentified. The sequences come from unstimulated CD8+ T cells sorted from spleen or lymph node cells, collected before intestinal transplant. The receptors originated from a human donor who received an intestinal transplant.

This sequence joins TRBV15 and TRBJ2-1, with TRBD2 matching 7 bases. There are 15 residues in the CDR3. From germline, CDR1 is LNHNV and CDR2 YYDKDF (reference sequence). The ends lost 0 bases at V and 10 bases at J; junction bases unmatched: 9. CDR3: CATSRERGLAEEQFF. DNA for the CDR3: TGTGCCACCAGCAGAGAGAGGGGTCTAGCGGAAGAGCAGTTCTTC.

The CDR3 nucleotides read TGCAGCGTGATAAAGGAGGGAGTAACAAACGAGCAGTACTTC. Encoded protein: CSVIKEGVTNEQYF. V is TRBV29-1 and J is TRBJ2-7; a possible D gene is TRBD2 (6 bases). Germline loops: CDR1 SQVTM, CDR2 ANQGSEA. V lost 6 bases and J 5 bases, leaving 20 bases between the germline ends. The CDR3 consists of 14 residues.

The J gene is TRBJ2-1, the V gene TRBV11-2, with 7 bases lining up with TRBD1. The V and J ends lost 2 bases and 3 bases, in that order; junction bases with no gene match: 4. This CDR3 has 15 amino acids. CDR1 is SGHAT and CDR2 is FQNNGV in the germline V gene. The DNA for the CDR3 is TGTGCCAGCAGCTTATCCGGACAGGTCTACAATGAGCAGTTCTTC. This sequence encodes CASSLSGQVYNEQFF.

Here the CDR3 DNA reads TGCGCCAGCAGCTTCGGGGCAGGGGCTAGCACAGATACGCAGTATTTT. Translated: CASSFGAGASTDTQYF. V gene TRBV5-1 combines with J gene TRBJ2-3; TRBD1 might be the D (6 bases). The germline V gene encodes CDR1 SGHRS and CDR2 YFSETQ. V was cut by 2 bases and J by 0 bases, with 13 bases left in between. The CDR3 covers 16 residues.

The chain uses TRBV28 and TRBJ2-3, with 8 positions matching TRBD1. With 2 bases clipped from V and 2 bases from J, the junction kept 9 bases outside the gene matches. The CDR3 has 17 amino acids. CDR1 is MDHEN, CDR2 SYDVKM, per germline. The CDR3 DNA follows: TGTGCCAGCAGTTTACGGTCCGACAGGGGATTCACAGATACGCAGTATTTT. Translating gives CASSLRSDRGFTDTQYF. Full variable domain (missing parts from reference TRBV28 and TRBJ2-3): DVKVTQSSRYLVKRTGEKVFLECVQDMDHENMFWYRQDPGLGLRLIYFSYDVKMKEKGDIPEGYSVSREKKERFSLILESASTNQTSMYLCASSLRSDRGFTDTQYFGPGTRLTVL.

This clone showed up just a few times. The chain combines TRBV7-8 with TRBJ2-7; TRBD1 matches 8 bases. J gave up 7 bases and V 5 bases, and 13 bases lay outside the gene matches. The germline CDR1 and CDR2 sequences are SGHVS and FQNEAQ. The CDR3 totals 15 residues. The CDR3 spells CASSHPGTGLWEQYF. The CDR3 DNA reads TGTGCCAGCAGCCACCCCGGGACAGGCCTTTGGGAGCAGTACTTC.

This clone was found a few times. The chain employs TRBV4-1 and TRBJ2-7; TRBD2 aligns across 9 bases. Losses at the gene ends were 1 base for V and 2 bases for J; bases not matched to a gene: 3. This CDR3 contains 15 residues. Germline V gene data show CDR1 as MGHRA and CDR2 as YSYEKL. As DNA, the CDR3 is TGCGCCAGCAGCCAAGTATCTAGCGGGACCTACGAGCAGTACTTC. This translates into CASSQVSSGTYEQYF.

This clone was picked up a small number of times. The gene calls are TRBV10-3 and TRBJ2-7; a weak D match, TRBD1 (7 bases). V lost 0 bases and J 3 bases, leaving 12 bases between the germline ends. Germline assignment: CDR1 ENHRY and CDR2 SYGVKD. This CDR3 contains 15 residues. The CDR3 DNA follows: TGTGCCATCAGTGAGTCGACTCAGGGGGGCTACGAGCAGTACTTC. Residues: CAISESTQGGYEQYF.

The V and J genes are TRBV2 and TRBJ1-1, with 7 bases fitting TRBD1. Germline loops: CDR1 SNHLY, CDR2 FYNNEI. Trimming removed 6 bases from V and 8 bases from J; junction bases left unmatched: 12. This CDR3 is 14 amino acids long. The CDR3 sequence: CASSYQDRTPEAFF. The CDR3 nucleotides are TGTGCCAGCAGCTACCAGGACAGGACGCCCGAAGCTTTCTTT.

The V call is TRBV5-6, the J call TRBJ2-3; 8 bases map to TRBD2. V was clipped by 5 bases and J by 1 base; unmatched bases: 15. The CDR3 sequence is 18 residues long. Germline values: CDR1 SGHDT, CDR2 YYEEEE. CDR3 nucleotides: TGTGCCAGCAGTCATGCGGCTGCGGGGGGTCTTGGCACAGATACGCAGTATTTT. It encodes CASSHAAAGGLGTDTQYF.

V and J are TRBV7-9 and TRBJ2-7; a weak D match, TRBD1 (6 bases). The CDR3 length is 12 residues. CDR1 is SEHNR, CDR2 FQNEAQ, per germline (reference sequence). Deletions cut 3 bases from V and 6 bases from J, with 9 bases between. The chain's CDR3 is CASSLGAFEQYF. The CDR3 DNA reads TGTGCCAGCAGCTTGGGGGCGTTCGAGCAGTACTTC.

This sequence joins TRBV6-1 and TRBJ2-1; D is perhaps TRBD2 (6 bases). From germline, CDR1 is MNHNS and CDR2 SASEGT. V was pared by 1 base and J by 3 bases, with 13 bases between. The CDR3 consists of 16 residues. The CDR3 sequence: CASSEVAERFYNEQFF. CDR3 in DNA: TGTGCCAGCAGTGAAGTAGCGGAGAGGTTCTACAATGAGCAGTTCTTC.

Written as DNA, the CDR3 is TGTGCCAGCTCACCAGGGGGAGGGCCTCAGCCCCAGCATTTT. Amino acids: CASSPGGGPQPQHF. The V and J genes are TRBV18 and TRBJ1-5, with D possibly being TRBD1 (5 bases). The germline V gene has CDR1 KGHSH and CDR2 LQKENI. The CDR3 extends over 14 amino acids. Trimming stripped 2 bases from V and 6 bases from J, with 11 bases between. Supplemented by reference TRBV18 and TRBJ1-5, the full variable domain reads NAGVMQNPRHLVRRRGQEARLRCSPMKGHSHVYWYRQLPEEGLKFMVYLQKENIIDESGMPKERFSAEFPKEGPSILRIQQVVRGDSAAYFCASSPGGGPQPQHFGDGTRLSIL.

The CDR3 DNA follows: TGTGCCAGCAGTTTGGGAGGGGGAGGTCAGCCCCAGCATTTT. Amino acids: CASSLGGGGQPQHF. The genes are TRBV27 and TRBJ1-5; tentatively, D is TRBD1 (6 bases). Germline CDR1 MNHEY, CDR2 SMNVEV (reference sequence). This CDR3 has 14 amino acids. V lost 3 bases and J lost 6, with 12 bases in between.

The chain couples TRBV13 to TRBJ2-3; a weak D match, TRBD1 (5 bases). The CDR3 contains 13 residues. The germline V gene has CDR1 PRHDT and CDR2 FYEKMQ (reference sequence). Trimming stripped 4 bases from V and 5 bases from J, with 10 bases between. The CDR3 region has the DNA TGTGCCAGCAGCTGGGGCGAGGTAGATACGCAGTATTTT. The encoded protein is CASSWGEVDTQYF. The full variable domain, its missing parts supplied by reference TRBV13 and TRBJ2-3, is AAGVIQSPRHLIKEKRETATLKCYPIPRHDTVYWYQQGPGQDPQFLISFYEKMQSDKGSIPDRFSAQQFSDYHSELNMSSLELGDSALYFCASSWGEVDTQYFGPGTRLTVL.